This T cell receptor beta chain stems from a study of T cell repertoires in cytomegalovirus infection. In regard to this clonotype: The target antigen is unknown.

TCRdb ran MiXCR on the reads and lists one entry per CDR3 protein. The table includes 900,000 to 950,000 distinct CDR3 sequences, roughly 30% detected once. Trimming took off 5 bases at V and 3 bases at J, with 11 bases between the two ends. This CDR3 has 14 residues. Germline CDR1 is PRHDT and CDR2 is FYEKMQ (reference sequence). The genes are TRBV13 and TRBJ1-5; D perhaps matches TRBD1 (5 bases). This clonotype originated in a human donor in good health (CMV status not recorded). Some clones in this sample may be carry-over from other donors' samples. The sequencing here drew on cultured CD8+ T cells from PBMCs, taken from culture after CMV antigen stimulation. The CDR3 reads CASSEGRPNQPQHF. The CDR3, as DNA: TGTGCCAGCAGCGAGGGACGGCCCAATCAGCCCCAGCATTTT.